This T cell receptor (beta chain) was recorded in a study of T cells in localized non-small cell lung cancer. Overall study findings and caveats: Owing to sequencing of a solitary tumor region, heterogeneity cannot be discounted.

The data were produced by immunoSEQ multiplex PCR, yet TCRdb's version contains in-frame clones alone and is incomplete. The data hold tens of thousands of clones, with about nine tenths observed a single time. This clone was counted once. Its antigen remains unidentified. CDR1 and CDR2 from the germline V gene are LNHDA and SQIVND (reference sequence). The length of the CDR3 is 16 residues. V was clipped by 0 bases and J by 0 bases, with 11 bases between them. The rearrangement links TRBV19 to TRBJ1-1, with D possibly being TRBD1 (5 bases). Sample: peripheral blood, taken before any cancer treatment. This TCR was recovered from a male donor aged 60 or over with stage III lung adenocarcinoma. In DNA form, the CDR3 reads TGTGCCAGTAGTATAGATAGGAACAGGCTGAACACTGAAGCTTTCTTT. The encoded protein is CASSIDRNRLNTEAFF. The full variable domain, in which reference TRBV19 and TRBJ1-1 provide the parts outside the CDR3, is DGGITQSPKYLFRKEGQNVTLSCEQNLNHDAMYWYRQDPGQGLRLIYYSQIVNDFQKGDIAEGYSVSREKKESFPLTVTSAQKNPTAFYLCASSIDRNRLNTEAFFGQGTRLTVV.